The 29 T cell receptor beta chains given below trace back to one sample, sequenced in a study of regulatory T cells. What these receptors recognize is not known. General observations from the study: In CD3G-deficient patients, conventional CD4+ T cells were enriched for hydrophobic CDR3 residues at positions 6 and 7.

The primer mix had 52 TRBV and 13 TRBJ primers. Profiling relied on immunoSEQ multiplex PCR, and the TCRdb table lists in-frame clones only, not all of them. This table holds under 35,000 clones, about 93% found once. The specimen was conventional CD4+ T cells sorted from blood. These receptors all stem from a child aged 2-15 years with CD3G deficiency.

The rearrangement joins TRBV28 to TRBJ1-1; D ambiguous. CDR1 is MDHEN and CDR2 is SYDVKM in the germline V gene. The CDR3 is 16 residues long. The V end was cut by 4 bases, the J end by 0 bases, with 15 bases between. The CDR3 nucleotides read TGTGCCAGCAGTTCCCCGGGGAGTCCCTTGAACACTGAAGCTTTCTTT. Its protein product is CASSSPGSPLNTEAFF.

The V gene is TRBV28, the J gene TRBJ2-7; D may be TRBD1 (5 bases). Germline V gene lookup returns CDR1 MDHEN and CDR2 SYDVKM. CDR3 length: 13 residues. Trimming shortened V by 3 bases and J by 5 bases, and 11 bases separated the two germline ends. The CDR3 nucleotides are TGTGCCAGCAGTTTGGCAGGGATTCACGAGCAGTACTTC. Translation: CASSLAGIHEQYF.

V and J are TRBV5-1 and TRBJ2-7; 7 nucleotides align to TRBD1. The germline CDR1 and CDR2 sequences are SGHRS and YFSETQ. V gave up 4 bases and J gave up 4 bases; unmatched junction bases: 11. The CDR3 contains 15 residues. This CDR3 reads CASSLGTEFSYEQYF. The DNA for the CDR3 is TGCGCCAGCAGCCTGGGGACAGAATTTTCATACGAGCAGTACTTC.

The gene calls are TRBV18 and TRBJ2-3; 7 bases align to TRBD1. With 5 bases clipped from V and 6 bases from J, the junction kept 8 bases outside the gene matches. This CDR3 has 14 amino acids. CDR1 and CDR2 from the germline V gene are KGHSH and LQKENI. The CDR3 DNA follows: TGTGCCAGCTCAGCAAGACAGGGAATTGATACGCAGTATTTT. Its translation is CASSARQGIDTQYF.

The gene calls are TRBV1 and TRBJ2-7; the table's D call, TRBD2, has no DNA check behind it. TRBV1 is classified as a pseudogene. CDR3 size: 15 residues. CDR3 nucleotides: TGCACCAGCAGCCACCCACTAGCGGAGTTATACGAGCAGTACTTC. It translates to CTSSHPLAELYEQYF.

The chain recombines TRBV6-6 with TRBJ2-3; D uncertain. CDR3 length: 12 residues. The germline V and J ends were trimmed by 4 bases and 5 bases, with 7 bases remaining between them. The V gene's germline CDR1 is MNHNY and CDR2 SVGAGI (reference sequence). Here the CDR3 DNA reads TGTGCCAGCAGTTCGTGGGAAGATACGCAGTATTTT. Protein: CASSSWEDTQYF.

This sequence joins TRBV5-1 and TRBJ2-3; TRBD2 aligns across 9 bases. V lost 0 bases and J lost 2; bases outside the gene matches: 4. The CDR3 has 16 amino acids. CDR1 SGHRS and CDR2 YFSETQ come from the germline V gene. The CDR3 DNA is TGCGCCAGCAGCTTGGTCCTAGCGGGGCCCACAGATACGCAGTATTTT. Translated, it gives CASSLVLAGPTDTQYF.

This clone occurred a few times. The rearrangement uses TRBV6-1 and TRBJ2-2; possibly TRBD2 for D (5 bases). Germline CDR1 is MNHNS and CDR2 is SASEGT. V lost 7 bases, J lost 4 bases, and 10 bases lay in between. CDR3 length: 13 amino acids. CDR3 in DNA: TGTGCCAGCAACCGACTAACCACCGGGGAGCTGTTTTTT. Translated: CASNRLTTGELFF.

This chain links TRBV28 with TRBJ2-1; D is ambiguous. V dropped 7 bases and J dropped 6 bases, with 13 bases sitting between them. CDR3 length: 13 residues. Germline CDR1 MDHEN, CDR2 SYDVKM. CDR3 amino acids: CASKEGNGNEQFF. CDR3 nucleotides: TGTGCCAGCAAAGAAGGGAACGGCAATGAGCAGTTCTTC.

Regarding this clone: A read error may produce the germline difference seen at one junction end. The chain joins TRBV5-1 to TRBJ2-1, with D possibly TRBD2 on 7 matching bases. The CDR3 totals 16 residues. Germline V gives CDR1 SGHRS, CDR2 YFSETQ. The CDR3 spells CAGSLGAGDPYNEQFF. CDR3 nucleotides: TGCGCCGGCAGCTTGGGGGCGGGAGACCCTTACAATGAGCAGTTCTTC.

This clone was seen only a few times. V and J are TRBV28 and TRBJ1-5; maybe TRBD1 (5 bases). The CDR3 sequence is 14 residues long. CDR1 and CDR2 from the germline V gene are MDHEN and SYDVKM. The V gene lost 9 bases and the J gene lost 3 bases, with 15 bases spanning the gap. CDR3 nucleotide sequence: TGTGCCAGTCGTTCGAGGGACTACAATCAGCCCCAGCATTTT. Translation: CASRSRDYNQPQHF.

This chain joins TRBV10-1 and TRBJ2-2; the match to TRBD2 covers 7 bases. With V trimmed by 11 bases and J by 1 base, 7 bases remained unmatched. The CDR3 runs 14 residues. Per the germline V gene, CDR1 is WNHNN and CDR2 is SYGVQD (reference sequence). For the CDR3, the DNA is TGCGCCGCGAAGGAGCGGGGGAACACCGGGGAGCTGTTTTTT. Protein sequence: CAAKERGNTGELFF.

The rearrangement uses TRBV27 and TRBJ2-7; either TRBD1 or TRBD2 may supply D (5 bases each). Trimming stripped 6 bases from V and 6 bases from J, with 15 bases between. The CDR3 runs to 13 residues. Germline values: CDR1 MNHEY, CDR2 SMNVEV (reference sequence). The chain's CDR3 is CASRRDLSGEQYF. For the CDR3, the DNA is TGTGCCAGCAGGAGGGACCTATCCGGCGAGCAGTACTTC.

CDR3: CASKGRIGENIQYF. CDR3 nucleotide sequence: TGTGCCAGCAAGGGGAGAATCGGGGAGAACATTCAGTACTTC. This chain connects TRBV6-1 to TRBJ2-4, with D possibly being TRBD1 or TRBD2 (5 bases each). Trimming left V 7 bases short and J 7 bases short, with 17 bases between. Per the germline V gene, CDR1 is MNHNS and CDR2 is SASEGT. CDR3 size: 14 residues.

This chain uses TRBV11-2 with TRBJ2-7; no clear D. Deletions cut 5 bases from V and 3 bases from J, with 11 bases between. Germline assignment: CDR1 SGHAT and CDR2 FQNNGV. CDR3 size: 13 residues. CDR3 in amino acids: CASSAFDRYEQYF. As DNA, the CDR3 is TGTGCCAGCAGCGCCTTTGACCGCTACGAGCAGTACTTC.

The chain has TRBV5-1 and TRBJ2-7, with 9 bases aligning to TRBD1. Germline CDR1 SGHRS, CDR2 YFSETQ. CDR3 size: 13 residues. With V trimmed by 4 bases and J by 5 bases, 4 bases remained unmatched. The CDR3 loop reads CASSGQGIDEQYF. CDR3 DNA sequence: TGCGCCAGCAGCGGACAGGGGATAGACGAGCAGTACTTC. Combining the CDR3 with reference TRBV5-1 and TRBJ2-7 gives the whole variable domain KAGVTQTPRYLIKTRGQQVTLSCSPISGHRSVSWYQQTPGQGLQFLFEYFSETQRNKGNFPGRFSGRQFSNSRSEMNVSTLELGDSALYLCASSGQGIDEQYFGPGTRLTVT.

The rearrangement uses TRBV28 and TRBJ2-3, with D possibly matching TRBD2 (6 bases). The CDR3 sequence is 14 residues long. The ends were cut back, 3 bases at V and 5 bases at J, with 12 bases in the middle. Per germline, CDR1 MDHEN and CDR2 SYDVKM. CDR3 in DNA: TGTGCCAGCAGTTTCGGAGGGCCGTTAGATACGCAGTATTTT. It translates to CASSFGGPLDTQYF.

This clone was observed a single time. The CDR3 coding sequence is TGTGCCAGCAGTGACAGGGTTGGTGGCTACACCTTC. Translation gives CASSDRVGGYTF. The chain carries TRBV6-1 and TRBJ1-2, with D perhaps matching TRBD1 (5 bases). V gave up 3 bases and J gave up 7 bases, with 9 bases separating them. Germline CDR1 MNHNS, CDR2 SASEGT. CDR3 size: 12 residues.

The gene calls are TRBV5-1 and TRBJ2-1; maybe TRBD1 (7 bases). V was shortened by 3 bases and J by 5 bases, with 12 bases between the two germline ends. The length of the CDR3 is 14 residues. Germline CDR1 and CDR2: SGHRS and YFSETQ. The CDR3: CASSWQGGNNEQFF. As DNA, the CDR3 is TGCGCCAGCAGCTGGCAGGGGGGAAACAATGAGCAGTTCTTC.

The chain carries TRBV21-1 and TRBJ2-1; TRBD2, the D gene given by the table, was not confirmed from the DNA. TRBV21-1 is a documented pseudogene. There are 13 residues in the CDR3. This CDR3 reads CASSTVELDEQFF. The CDR3 nucleotides are TGTGCCAGCAGCACCGTCGAGTTGGATGAGCAGTTCTTC.

V and J are TRBV28 and TRBJ2-1; D is perhaps TRBD1 (6 bases). V was clipped by 3 bases and J by 7 bases, with 10 bases between them. Per the germline V gene, CDR1 is MDHEN and CDR2 is SYDVKM. This CDR3 comprises 13 residues. The CDR3 region is CASSFPGQNEQFF. Here the CDR3 DNA reads TGTGCCAGCAGTTTCCCCGGACAGAATGAGCAGTTCTTC.

This chain joins TRBV7-9 and TRBJ2-3; 8 bases fit TRBD1. The ends lost 5 bases at V and 4 bases at J; junction bases unmatched: 5. Germline CDR1 reads SEHNR; CDR2 reads FQNEAQ (reference sequence). The length of the CDR3 is 14 residues. CDR3 residues: CASSKGQEADTQYF. The DNA for the CDR3 is TGTGCCAGCAGCAAGGGACAGGAGGCAGATACGCAGTATTTT.

About this clone itself: The same CDR3 is also encoded by other DNA sequences in this sample. CDR3 DNA sequence: TGTGCCAGTAGTCGCGGGAGAACCACCGGGGAGCTGTTTTTT. Protein: CASSRGRTTGELFF. The chain carries TRBV19 and TRBJ2-2, with 7 bases matching TRBD2. The CDR3 runs 14 residues. After removal of 5 bases from V and 4 bases from J, the junction contained 4 bases not matched to a gene. Germline V gives CDR1 LNHDA, CDR2 SQIVND (reference sequence).

V usage is TRBV18 and J usage is TRBJ2-7; D gene ambiguous. Looked up from germline, CDR1 is KGHSH and CDR2 is LQKENI. The CDR3 spans 14 residues. Trimming pared 5 bases from V and 6 bases from J, leaving 17 bases between. In DNA, the CDR3 is TGTGCCAGCTCAGTTGACGGGCCAGACGGCGAGCAGTACTTC. This translates into CASSVDGPDGEQYF. The complete variable domain, with remaining parts taken from reference TRBV18 and TRBJ2-7, reads NAGVMQNPRHLVRRRGQEARLRCSPMKGHSHVYWYRQLPEEGLKFMVYLQKENIIDESGMPKERFSAEFPKEGPSILRIQQVVRGDSAAYFCASSVDGPDGEQYFGPGTRLTVT.

The chain combines TRBV30 with TRBJ2-3; TRBD2 matches at 13 bases. The V gene's germline CDR1 is GTSNPN and CDR2 SVGIG (reference sequence). This CDR3 is built from 13 residues. Trimming removed 7 bases from V and 10 bases from J; junction bases left unmatched: 8. This CDR3 is CAYGTSGDRAQYF. The CDR3, as DNA: TGTGCCTACGGGACTAGCGGGGACCGGGCGCAGTATTTT.

The V and J genes are TRBV7-8 and TRBJ2-3; the match to TRBD2 covers 9 bases. With V trimmed by 5 bases and J by 1 base, 4 bases remained unmatched. The germline CDR1 and CDR2 sequences are SGHVS and FQNEAQ. The CDR3 contains 15 residues. The CDR3 nucleotides are TGTGCCAGCAGCAACCGCGGGAGGGGCACAGATACGCAGTATTTT. It specifies CASSNRGRGTDTQYF. Together with reference TRBV7-8 and TRBJ2-3, the CDR3 gives the full variable domain: GAGVSQSPRYKVAKRGQDVALRCDPISGHVSLFWYQQALGQGPEFLTYFQNEAQLDKSGLPSDRFFAERPEGSVSTLKIQRTQQEDSAVYLCASSNRGRGTDTQYFGPGTRLTVL.

The V and J genes are TRBV28 and TRBJ2-5; D gene ambiguous. CDR3 length: 14 residues. The ends were cut back, 3 bases at V and 4 bases at J, with 12 bases in the middle. Germline-derived CDR1 and CDR2 are MDHEN and SYDVKM. The CDR3 region is CASSFTGVRETQYF. As DNA, the CDR3 is TGTGCCAGCAGTTTTACCGGCGTGAGAGAGACCCAGTACTTC.

The CDR3 DNA reads as TGTGCCTGGAGTAGGGGGAGCGGGAGGCACAATGAGCAGTTCTTC. It yields the protein CAWSRGSGRHNEQFF. The chain couples TRBV30 to TRBJ2-1, with 9 bases identical to TRBD2. V shed 2 bases, J shed 5 bases, and the junction held 7 bases outside the gene matches. Germline-derived CDR1 and CDR2 are GTSNPN and SVGIG (reference sequence). The length of the CDR3 is 15 residues.

This clone was picked up a small number of times. V usage is TRBV6-1 and J usage is TRBJ2-7, with no clear D. The V gene lost 2 bases and the J gene lost 3 bases, with 2 bases spanning the gap. Germline CDR1 is MNHNS and CDR2 is SASEGT. The CDR3 has 11 residues. The CDR3 nucleotides read TGTGCCAGCAGTGAATACTACGAGCAGTACTTC. Translating gives CASSEYYEQYF.